The clone carrying this T cell receptor beta chain was counted only a few times. The antigen is undetermined. Alongside a J-beta primer mix, a sample-barcoded 5' primer served in a second PCR lasting roughly 7 to 11 cycles. TCRdb independently ran MiXCR on the 5' RACE reads; one entry per CDR3 protein. The sample lists about 580,000 distinct CDR3 sequences, around half occurring once. The data are from a study of blood T cells in healthy people across ages. This CDR3 spans 13 amino acids. The V and J ends lost 3 bases and 10 bases, in that order; junction bases with no gene match: 9. CDR1 is DFQATT and CDR2 is SNEGSKA in the germline V gene (reference sequence). General observations from the study: The unknown donor CMV status may have confounded expanded clonotype changes.

Material for sequencing was blood. The source is a man older than 75 in good health. The rearrangement joins TRBV20-1 to TRBJ2-1, with 7 bases that match TRBD1. CDR3 DNA: TGCAGTGCTAGGCCCGGACAGGCCGGGGAGCAGTTCTTC. Protein sequence: CSARPGQAGEQFF.